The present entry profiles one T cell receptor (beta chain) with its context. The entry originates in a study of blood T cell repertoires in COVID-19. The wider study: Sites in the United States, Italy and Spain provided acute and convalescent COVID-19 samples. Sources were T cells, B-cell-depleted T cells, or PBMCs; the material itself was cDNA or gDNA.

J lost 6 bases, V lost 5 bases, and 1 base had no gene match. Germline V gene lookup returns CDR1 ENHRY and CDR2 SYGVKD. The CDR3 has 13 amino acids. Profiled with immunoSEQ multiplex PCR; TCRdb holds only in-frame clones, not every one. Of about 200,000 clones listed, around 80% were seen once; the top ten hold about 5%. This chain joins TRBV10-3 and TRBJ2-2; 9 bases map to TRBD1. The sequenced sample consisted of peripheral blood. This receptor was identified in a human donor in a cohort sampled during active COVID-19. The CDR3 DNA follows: TGTGCCATCAGTCGACAGGGGGCCGGGGAGCTGTTTTTT. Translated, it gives CAISRQGAGELFF.